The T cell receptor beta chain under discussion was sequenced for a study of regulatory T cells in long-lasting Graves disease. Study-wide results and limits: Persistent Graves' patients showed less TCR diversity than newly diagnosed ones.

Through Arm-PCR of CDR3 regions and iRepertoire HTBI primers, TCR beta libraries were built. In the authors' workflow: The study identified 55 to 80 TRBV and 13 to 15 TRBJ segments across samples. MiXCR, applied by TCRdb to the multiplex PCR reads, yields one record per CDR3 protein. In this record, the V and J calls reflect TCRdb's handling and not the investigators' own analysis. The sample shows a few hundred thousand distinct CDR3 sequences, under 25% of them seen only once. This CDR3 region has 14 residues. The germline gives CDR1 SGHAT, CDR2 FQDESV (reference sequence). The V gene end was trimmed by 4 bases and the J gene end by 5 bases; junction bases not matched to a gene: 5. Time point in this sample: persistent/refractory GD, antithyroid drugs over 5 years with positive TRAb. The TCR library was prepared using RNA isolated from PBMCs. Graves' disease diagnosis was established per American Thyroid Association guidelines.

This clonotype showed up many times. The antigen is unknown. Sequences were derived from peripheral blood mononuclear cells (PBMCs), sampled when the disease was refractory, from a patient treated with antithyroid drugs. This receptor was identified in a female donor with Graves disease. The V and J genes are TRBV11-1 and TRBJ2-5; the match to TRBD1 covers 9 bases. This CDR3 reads CASSYDRGRETQYF. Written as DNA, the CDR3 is TGTGCCAGCAGCTACGACAGGGGGAGGGAGACCCAGTACTTC.